This T cell receptor (beta chain) appears in the sequencing data of a study of blood T cell repertoires in COVID-19. Study-wide context: Acute and convalescent COVID-19 samples came from the United States, Italy and Spain. From T cells, B-cell-depleted T cells, or PBMCs came the material, which was cDNA or gDNA.

Germline V gene sequence: CDR1 LGHNA, CDR2 YNFKEQ. CDR3 size: 14 residues. J lost 5 bases, V lost 3 bases, and 4 bases had no gene match. In the original processing: Quantification of nucleated cells was approximated via reference gene primer amplification. TCRdb's copy holds only in-frame clones and misses some; the assay was immunoSEQ multiplex PCR. V and J calls and clone size follow that table, whereas D and trimming were derived from the DNA. The sample has some 240,000 clones; roughly 88% are singletons. Sequencing input: peripheral blood. The chain joins TRBV4-2 to TRBJ2-7; 10 nucleotides match TRBD2. This TCR derives from a woman in her seventies with COVID-19, enrolled during active disease. The chain's CDR3 is CASSHTSGNHEQYF. The CDR3 DNA sequence: TGTGCCAGCAGCCATACTAGCGGGAACCACGAGCAGTACTTC.